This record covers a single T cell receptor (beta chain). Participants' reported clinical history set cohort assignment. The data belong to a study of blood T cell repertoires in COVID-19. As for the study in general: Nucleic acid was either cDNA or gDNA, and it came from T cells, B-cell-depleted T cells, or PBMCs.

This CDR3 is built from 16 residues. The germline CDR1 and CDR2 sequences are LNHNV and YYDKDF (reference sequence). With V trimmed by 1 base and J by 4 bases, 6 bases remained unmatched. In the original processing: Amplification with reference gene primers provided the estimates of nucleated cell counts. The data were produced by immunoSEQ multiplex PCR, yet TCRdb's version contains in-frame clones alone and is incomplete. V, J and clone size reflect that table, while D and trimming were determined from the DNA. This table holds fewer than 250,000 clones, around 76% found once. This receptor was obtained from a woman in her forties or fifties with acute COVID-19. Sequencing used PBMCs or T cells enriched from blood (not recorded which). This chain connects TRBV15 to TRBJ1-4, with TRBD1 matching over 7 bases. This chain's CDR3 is CATSRGQGDINEKLFF. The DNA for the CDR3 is TGTGCCACCAGCAGAGGCCAGGGGGACATTAATGAAAAACTGTTTTTT.